This passage covers 25 T cell receptor beta chains from one sample sequenced in a study of blood T cell repertoires in COVID-19 (dated by TCRdb to 2020 to 2021). Libraries were built with the immunoSEQ multiplex PCR assay. TCRdb took this table from immuneACCESS and kept in-frame rearrangements with V and J called. Such tables lack part of the clones; where checked against another copy, unresolved V genes explain under half of the gap, and the rest is unexplained. This sample holds about 59,000 clones; roughly 70% were observed only once. The ten largest account for approximately 15% of the sample. Sequences were obtained from peripheral blood. These receptors came from a woman aged 70 to 79 with acute or convalescent COVID-19.

The chain has TRBV10-3 and TRBJ1-4, with unresolved D. Germline V gene lookup returns CDR1 ENHRY and CDR2 SYGVKD. Trimming took off 8 bases at V and 8 bases at J, with 18 bases between the two ends. The length of the CDR3 is 14 residues. Here the CDR3 DNA reads TGTGCCATCGGGGAAAGAGACCGGGAGGAAAAACTGTTTTTT. Amino acids: CAIGERDREEKLFF.

The rearrangement joins TRBV19 to TRBJ1-2; D is ambiguous. Trimming took off 3 bases at V and 0 bases at J, with 11 bases between the two ends. The CDR3 contains 15 residues. Germline CDR1 LNHDA, CDR2 SQIVND (reference sequence). The CDR3 DNA is TGTGCCAGTAGTATCCTTGGTACAGCTAACTATGGCTACACCTTC. It encodes CASSILGTANYGYTF.

The rearrangement uses TRBV10-3 and TRBJ2-1, with D maybe TRBD2 (7 bases). This CDR3 region has 14 residues. Germline CDR1 reads ENHRY; CDR2 reads SYGVKD. The V end lost 4 bases, the J end lost 2 bases, and 9 bases lay between the germline ends. CDR3 DNA: TGTGCCATCAGTGGGGGGGGCGCCTACAATGAGCAGTTCTTC. Translated, it gives CAISGGGAYNEQFF.

V gene TRBV15 combines with J gene TRBJ1-2; TRBD1 matches 12 bases. The germline CDR1 and CDR2 sequences are LNHNV and YYDKDF (reference sequence). Trimming removed 0 bases from V and 6 bases from J; junction bases left unmatched: 8. CDR3 length: 17 amino acids. The CDR3 region has the DNA TGTGCCACCAGCAGAGATTATACCGGGACAGGGGGCGATGGCTACACCTTC. This translates into CATSRDYTGTGGDGYTF.

This clone was detected only a few times. The chain recombines TRBV4-2 with TRBJ2-2; possibly TRBD1 for D (5 bases). The CDR3 extends over 15 amino acids. Trimming left V 1 base short and J 6 bases short, with 12 bases between. Per germline, CDR1 LGHNA and CDR2 YNFKEQ. The CDR3 nucleotides are TGTGCCAGCAGCCAAGCCGTTGACAGTTCCGGGGAGCTGTTTTTT. Translating gives CASSQAVDSSGELFF.

The chain recombines TRBV5-6 with TRBJ1-2; TRBD1 is a possible D gene (6 bases). Germline CDR1 and CDR2: SGHDT and YYEEEE. The CDR3 contains 15 residues. V lost 3 bases and J lost 2, with 14 bases in between. This chain's CDR3 is CASSSPGTQNYGYTF. The CDR3 bases are TGTGCCAGCAGCTCCCCCGGGACACAGAACTATGGCTACACCTTC.

This clone was counted once. This chain connects TRBV19 to TRBJ2-7; 10 nucleotides line up with TRBD1. J lost 3 bases, V lost 5 bases, and 7 bases had no gene match. Per the germline V gene, CDR1 is LNHDA and CDR2 is SQIVND (reference sequence). This CDR3 is 15 amino acids long. In DNA form, the CDR3 reads TGTGCCAGTAGTGCAGGGACAGGGGCTTTCTACGAGCAGTACGTC. Translation gives CASSAGTGAFYEQYV.

The chain uses TRBV10-1 and TRBJ2-7, with TRBD1 identical over 7 bases. The CDR3 has 17 amino acids. Germline trimming cut 1 base from V and 7 bases from J; bases unmatched to any gene: 16. CDR1 and CDR2 (germline): WNHNN, SYGVQD (reference sequence). CDR3 in amino acids: CASSELPPRTGRGEQYV. CDR3 sequence (DNA): TGCGCCAGCAGTGAGTTGCCCCCTCGGACAGGACGGGGTGAGCAGTACGTC.

The chain joins TRBV18 to TRBJ2-2, with a possible D match to TRBD2 (7 bases). With 1 base removed from V and 3 bases from J, the gap between germline ends came to 9 bases. Germline CDR1 reads KGHSH; CDR2 reads LQKENI. The CDR3 has 15 amino acids. CDR3 nucleotide sequence: TGTGCCAGCTCACCACGAGGGGGGGACACCGGGGAGCTGTTTTTT. It encodes CASSPRGGDTGELFF. Full variable domain (rest looked up from reference TRBV18 and TRBJ2-2): NAGVMQNPRHLVRRRGQEARLRCSPMKGHSHVYWYRQLPEEGLKFMVYLQKENIIDESGMPKERFSAEFPKEGPSILRIQQVVRGDSAAYFCASSPRGGDTGELFFGEGSRLTVL.

The chain joins TRBV2 to TRBJ1-1, with a possible D match to TRBD1 (6 bases). Germline V CDR1 and CDR2: SNHLY, FYNNEI. This CDR3 has 14 residues. V was trimmed by 3 bases and J by 6 bases, leaving 14 bases between them. DNA for the CDR3: TGTGCCAGCAGTGACCGGGACATTAGCCCTGAAGCTTTCTTT. Translated: CASSDRDISPEAFF. The complete variable domain, with remaining parts taken from reference TRBV2 and TRBJ1-1, reads EPEVTQTPSHQVTQMGQEVILRCVPISNHLYFYWYRQILGQKVEFLVSFYNNEISEKSEIFDDQFSVERPDGSNFTLKIRSTKLEDSAMYFCASSDRDISPEAFFGQGTRLTVV.

This clone was recorded only once. The chain couples TRBV13 to TRBJ1-6, with D maybe TRBD1 (6 bases). The CDR3 is 14 amino acids. Germline V gene sequence: CDR1 PRHDT, CDR2 FYEKMQ (reference sequence). V was trimmed by 6 bases and J by 10 bases, leaving 16 bases between them. CDR3 DNA: TGTGCCAGCAGGCCCCGCGGGGGGCCCTCACCCCTCCACTTT. Amino acid sequence: CASRPRGGPSPLHF.

This chain connects TRBV6-4 to TRBJ2-7; TRBD1 aligns across 8 bases. Germline V gene lookup returns CDR1 MRHNA and CDR2 SNTAGT. The CDR3 contains 15 residues. The V segment lost 6 bases and the J segment 6 bases; nucleotides outside the gene matches: 13. CDR3 region: CASREMVAGGPEQYV. The CDR3 DNA is TGTGCCAGCAGGGAAATGGTGGCAGGGGGCCCCGAGCAGTACGTC.

The chain is built from TRBV5-1 and TRBJ1-4; D not resolved. The CDR3 length is 16 residues. The germline V and J ends were trimmed by 2 bases and 0 bases, with 11 bases remaining between them. From germline, CDR1 is SGHRS and CDR2 YFSETQ. CDR3 sequence reads: CASSFTEFATNEKLFF. DNA for the CDR3: TGCGCCAGCAGCTTCACAGAGTTCGCAACTAATGAAAAACTGTTTTTT.

This clone was seen once. The rearrangement uses TRBV6-4 and TRBJ1-1, with D possibly matching TRBD1 (6 bases). The germline gives CDR1 MRHNA, CDR2 SNTAGT. There are 14 residues in the CDR3. Trimming stripped 4 bases from V and 1 base from J, with 10 bases between. The CDR3 here is CASSVDRRNTEAFF. The CDR3 bases are TGTGCCAGCAGTGTCGACAGGAGGAACACTGAAGCTTTCTTT.

This clone appeared a single time. J is TRBJ1-1 and V is TRBV29-1, with a tentative D call TRBD1 (6 bases). Germline CDR1 reads SQVTM; CDR2 reads ANQGSEA. The CDR3 sequence is 13 residues long. Between the trimmed V and J ends, which lost 2 bases and 0 bases, there was a span of 7 bases. The CDR3 coding sequence is TGCAGCGTTGAAAGACAGGTGAACACTGAAGCTTTCTTT. It is translated as CSVERQVNTEAFF.

The chain uses TRBV6-6 and TRBJ1-2, with 8 bases that match TRBD1. V gave up 8 bases and J gave up 3 bases; unmatched junction bases: 2. The CDR3 has 12 residues. Germline V CDR1 and CDR2: MNHNY, SVGAGI (reference sequence). The CDR3, as DNA: TGTGCCAGCGAGGACAGGGACTATGGCTACACCTTC. It encodes CASEDRDYGYTF.

The CDR3 protein is CASSLGDSEKLFF. CDR3 in DNA: TGTGCCAGCAGCTTGGGGGACAGTGAAAAACTGTTTTTT. The rearrangement links TRBV5-5 to TRBJ1-4; 7 bases map to TRBD1. CDR1 is SGHKS and CDR2 is YYEKEE in the germline V gene (reference sequence). The CDR3 contains 13 residues. Germline trimming cut 0 bases from V and 7 bases from J; bases unmatched to any gene: 0.

The V call is TRBV5-5, the J call TRBJ1-2; D unresolved. CDR3 size: 16 residues. Trimming stripped 0 bases from V and 5 bases from J, with 17 bases between. Germline CDR1 is SGHKS and CDR2 is YYEKEE (reference sequence). As DNA, the CDR3 is TGTGCCAGCAGCTTGGCCAGTGCCCCCGGAGGGTATGGCTACACCTTC. As protein: CASSLASAPGGYGYTF.

V usage is TRBV5-1 and J usage is TRBJ2-3, with TRBD2 matching 12 bases. The trim removed 4 bases at V and 2 bases at J, leaving 8 bases unmatched. Germline loops: CDR1 SGHRS, CDR2 YFSETQ. CDR3 length equals 17 residues. The CDR3 loop reads CASSDSGLAGTTDTQYF. The CDR3 coding sequence is TGCGCCAGCAGCGACTCCGGACTAGCGGGGACCACAGATACGCAGTATTTT.

The chain joins TRBV12-2 to TRBJ2-1; the D call in the table, TRBD2, was not verified against the DNA. TRBV12-2 is a pseudogene. The CDR3 has 9 amino acids. The DNA for the CDR3 is TGTGCTCCCACCCGAGGACAGTTCTTC. This codes for CAPTRGQFF.

There are a few counts of this clone. CDR3 DNA sequence: TGTGCCAGCAGTTACGCGGGGGAAGGATATGGCTACACCTTC. It codes for CASSYAGEGYGYTF. This sequence joins TRBV6-6 and TRBJ1-2; weak D call: TRBD1 (5 bases). V gave up 2 bases and J gave up 5 bases, with 12 bases separating them. CDR1 MNHNY and CDR2 SVGAGI come from the germline V gene (reference sequence). The CDR3 loop spans 14 amino acids.

The chain recombines TRBV5-1 with TRBJ2-1; 10 nucleotides line up with TRBD1. In germline, CDR1 is SGHRS, CDR2 YFSETQ. The CDR3 runs to 14 residues. The V and J ends lost 1 base and 6 bases, in that order; junction bases with no gene match: 1. The DNA for the CDR3 is TGCGCCAGCAGCTTGAGACAGGGGGCCAATGAGCAGTTCTTC. This codes for CASSLRQGANEQFF.

This clone was counted only a few times. The rearrangement joins TRBV10-1 to TRBJ2-3; 8 bases are a match to TRBD2. Germline trimming cut 1 base from V and 5 bases from J; bases unmatched to any gene: 8. Germline V gene data show CDR1 as WNHNN and CDR2 as SYGVQD (reference sequence). The CDR3 contains 16 residues. DNA for the CDR3: TGCGCCAGCAGTGAGTATAGGACTAGCAGCCTAGATACGCAGTATTTT. Its protein is CASSEYRTSSLDTQYF.

The chain employs TRBV6-1 and TRBJ1-6, with D unresolved. The CDR3 runs to 13 residues. Deletions cut 2 bases from V and 17 bases from J, with 16 bases between. The germline V gene has CDR1 MNHNS and CDR2 SASEGT. The CDR3 region is CASSELGWASVHF. The CDR3 nucleotides read TGTGCCAGCAGTGAACTGGGTTGGGCCTCTGTCCACTTT.

J is TRBJ1-1 and V is TRBV10-2; D gene ambiguous. CDR3 length equals 16 residues. Trimming pared 8 bases from V and 0 bases from J, leaving 19 bases between. Germline CDR1 is WSHSY and CDR2 is SAAADI. The CDR3 nucleotides are TGCGCCAGCCGGCAATTAGGGAGACCAATGAACACTGAAGCTTTCTTT. This sequence encodes CASRQLGRPMNTEAFF.